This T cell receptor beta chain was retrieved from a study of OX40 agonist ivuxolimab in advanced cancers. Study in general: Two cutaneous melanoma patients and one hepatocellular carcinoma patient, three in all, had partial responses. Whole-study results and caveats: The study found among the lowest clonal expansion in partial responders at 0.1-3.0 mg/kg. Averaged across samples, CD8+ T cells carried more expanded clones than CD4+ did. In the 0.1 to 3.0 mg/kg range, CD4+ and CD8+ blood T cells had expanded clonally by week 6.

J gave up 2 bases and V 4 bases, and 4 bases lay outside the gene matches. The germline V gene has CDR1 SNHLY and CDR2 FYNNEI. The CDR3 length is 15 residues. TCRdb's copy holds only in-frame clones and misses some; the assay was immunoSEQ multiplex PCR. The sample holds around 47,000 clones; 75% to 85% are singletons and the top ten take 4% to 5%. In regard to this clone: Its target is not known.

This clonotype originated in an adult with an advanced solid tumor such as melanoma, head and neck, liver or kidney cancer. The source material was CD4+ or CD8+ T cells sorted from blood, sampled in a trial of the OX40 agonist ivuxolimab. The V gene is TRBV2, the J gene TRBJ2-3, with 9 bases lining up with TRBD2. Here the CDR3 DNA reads TGTGCCAGCAGTGGGGCTAGCGGGGACACAGATACGCAGTATTTT. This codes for CASSGASGDTDTQYF.